This TCR beta chain was sequenced for a study of a mutant IDH1 vaccine in newly diagnosed glioma (dated by TCRdb to the early 2020s). The study in broad terms: Vaccination began 4-6 weeks after radiotherapy alone, or alongside temozolomide cycles in the chemotherapy-containing groups. Of the 32 patients who were treated, about 62% were male and roughly 40% were female, and the mean age was around 43 years. Before enrollment, patients had received standard therapy of radiotherapy alone, temozolomide alone, or radiochemotherapy with temozolomide; most received the combination. The week-35 safety follow-up took place at visit V12, and the week-47 end of study took place at visit V13. Six visits were used for peripheral blood collection: V03 (baseline), V05, V07, V10, V12 and V13. For exploratory analyses, longitudinal TCRB deep sequencing was carried out in roughly 23 treated patients wherever samples were available.

Read against the paper, the sample's time point label means: week 35, safety follow-up. A 20-mer mutant IDH1 peptide at 300 micrograms in Montanide made up each vaccine dose, which was injected subcutaneously together with topical imiquimod. Across visits V03 through V10, patients got a total of eight vaccinations, given in weeks 1, 3, 5, 7, 11, 15, 19 and 23. The donors had newly diagnosed IDH1-mutant astrocytomas of WHO grade 3 or 4 that showed loss of nuclear ATRX. The samples were drawn from NOA16, a multicentre, single-arm, open-label phase I trial in Germany that tested a mutant IDH1 peptide vaccine in humans for the first time. The DNeasy Blood and Tissue Kit was used to extract genomic DNA from EDTA blood for TCRB sequencing. This clone has more than one count but fewer than ten. Its binding antigen is unknown. No qualities accompany the bases; no much larger clone lies one base away. Library preparation employed the immunoSEQ multiplex PCR assay. Following the manufacturer's protocol, the hsTCRB Kit was used to amplify rearranged TCR beta chain sequences. TCRB libraries were sequenced on an Illumina MiSeq. Per the original workflow: Demultiplexing, trimming and gene mapping were performed with the kit vendor's proprietary platform. The immuneACCESS repertoire file appears here via TCRdb, limited to in-frame rearrangements. These files lack a portion of the clones; in checked studies, under half of the deficit traces to unresolved V genes, and the cause of the others is not known. V, J and clone size derive from that table, while D and trimming were established from the DNA sequence. In all, the sample holds roughly 64,000 clones, and 74% of those were seen once. Roughly 4.7% of the sample belongs to the ten largest clones.

Findings and caveats that apply to the study as a whole: Pseudoprogression appeared unrelated to alterations in the top peripheral T cell clonotypes detected by TCRB sequencing. According to the authors, sample limitations meant that analyses of patient blood samples could not be reproduced. Availability determined which PBMC samples were chosen for TCRB deep sequencing. Across multiple MHC alleles, vaccine-induced immune responses were seen in around 93% of patients.

The sequencing here drew on PBMCs, taken from a glioma patient whose treatment included an IDH1 peptide vaccine. The receptor comes from a man over 45 with glioma.

DNA sequence: TGCAGCGTTAGTATCAGTAACATTCAGTACTTC. Translation gives CSVSISNIQYF. The chain is assembled from TRBV29-1 and TRBJ2-4; the D gene assignment is ambiguous. Reading from cysteine to phenylalanine, the CDR3 counts 11 amino acids. Just the 33-base CDR3 DNA is kept, in frame starting at base 1. A distance of 9 bases separates the germline ends of V and J, which lose 5 bases and 7 bases respectively. CDR1 SQVTM and CDR2 ANQGSEA were looked up in the germline V gene. Beyond the CDR3, the reference TRBV29-1 and TRBJ2-4 genes provide the residues; the full variable domain reads: SAVISQKPSRDICQRGTSLTIQCQVDSQVTMMFWYRQQPGQSLTLIATANQGSEATYESGFVIDKFPISRPNLTFSTLTVSNMSPEDSSIYLCSVSISNIQYFGAGTRLSVL.